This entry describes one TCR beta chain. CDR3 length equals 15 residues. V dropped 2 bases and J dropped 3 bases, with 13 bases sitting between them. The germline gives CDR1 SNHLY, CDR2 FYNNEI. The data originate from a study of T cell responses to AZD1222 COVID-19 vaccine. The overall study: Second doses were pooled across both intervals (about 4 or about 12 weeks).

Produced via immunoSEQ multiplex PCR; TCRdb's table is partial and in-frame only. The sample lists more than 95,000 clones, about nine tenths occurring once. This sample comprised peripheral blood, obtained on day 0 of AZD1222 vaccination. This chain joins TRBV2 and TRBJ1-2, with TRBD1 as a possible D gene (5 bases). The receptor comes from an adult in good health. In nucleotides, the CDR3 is TGTGCCAGCAGTGAATTGCCAGGGACTTACTATGGCTACACCTTC. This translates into CASSELPGTYYGYTF.